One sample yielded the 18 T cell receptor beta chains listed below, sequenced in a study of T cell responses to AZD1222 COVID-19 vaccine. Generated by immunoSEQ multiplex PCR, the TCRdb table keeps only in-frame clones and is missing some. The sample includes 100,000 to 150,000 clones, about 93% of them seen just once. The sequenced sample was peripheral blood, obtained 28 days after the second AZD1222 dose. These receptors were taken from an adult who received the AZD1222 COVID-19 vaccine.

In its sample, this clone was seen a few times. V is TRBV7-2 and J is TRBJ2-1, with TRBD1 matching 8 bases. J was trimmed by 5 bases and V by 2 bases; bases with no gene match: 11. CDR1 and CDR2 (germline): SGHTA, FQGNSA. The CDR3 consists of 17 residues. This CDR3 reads CASSLFPRDRKNNEQFF. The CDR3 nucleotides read TGTGCCAGCAGCTTATTCCCACGGGACAGGAAAAACAATGAGCAGTTCTTC.

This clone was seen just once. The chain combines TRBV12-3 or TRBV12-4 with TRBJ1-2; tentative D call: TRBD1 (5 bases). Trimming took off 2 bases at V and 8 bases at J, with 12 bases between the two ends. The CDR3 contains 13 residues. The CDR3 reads CASSLPGFLGYTF. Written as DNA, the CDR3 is TGTGCCAGCAGTTTACCAGGGTTCTTGGGCTACACCTTC.

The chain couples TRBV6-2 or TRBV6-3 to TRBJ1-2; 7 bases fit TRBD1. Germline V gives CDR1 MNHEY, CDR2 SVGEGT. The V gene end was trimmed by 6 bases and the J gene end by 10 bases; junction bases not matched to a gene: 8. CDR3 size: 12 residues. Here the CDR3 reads CASSSTGTPYTF. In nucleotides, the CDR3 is TGTGCCAGCAGCTCGACAGGGACTCCCTACACCTTC.

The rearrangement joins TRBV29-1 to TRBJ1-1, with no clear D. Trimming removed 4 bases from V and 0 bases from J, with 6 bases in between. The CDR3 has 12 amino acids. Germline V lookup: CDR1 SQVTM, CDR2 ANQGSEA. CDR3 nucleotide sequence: TGCAGCGTTGGGCAGATGAACACTGAAGCTTTCTTT. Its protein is CSVGQMNTEAFF.

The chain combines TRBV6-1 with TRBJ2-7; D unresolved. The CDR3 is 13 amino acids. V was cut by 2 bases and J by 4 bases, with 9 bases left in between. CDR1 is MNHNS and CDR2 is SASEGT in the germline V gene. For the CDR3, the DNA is TGTGCCAGCAGTGAACTGGTTGAATACGAGCAGTACTTC. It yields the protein CASSELVEYEQYF.

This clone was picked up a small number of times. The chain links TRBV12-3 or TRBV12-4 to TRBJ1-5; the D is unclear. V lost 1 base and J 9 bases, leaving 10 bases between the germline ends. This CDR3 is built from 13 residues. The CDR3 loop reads CASSLGGSRPQHF. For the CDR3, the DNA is TGTGCCAGCAGTTTAGGAGGTTCCCGGCCCCAGCATTTT.

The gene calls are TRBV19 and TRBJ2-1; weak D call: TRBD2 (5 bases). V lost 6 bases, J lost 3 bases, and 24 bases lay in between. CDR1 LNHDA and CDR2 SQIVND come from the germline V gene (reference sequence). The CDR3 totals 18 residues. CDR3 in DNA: TGTGCCAGTAGCAAAGTAGCGTGGCCTAGCCTGAGCTACAATGAGCAGTTCTTC. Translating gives CASSKVAWPSLSYNEQFF. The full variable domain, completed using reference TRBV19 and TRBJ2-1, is DGGITQSPKYLFRKEGQNVTLSCEQNLNHDAMYWYRQDPGQGLRLIYYSQIVNDFQKGDIAEGYSVSREKKESFPLTVTSAQKNPTAFYLCASSKVAWPSLSYNEQFFGPGTRLTVL.

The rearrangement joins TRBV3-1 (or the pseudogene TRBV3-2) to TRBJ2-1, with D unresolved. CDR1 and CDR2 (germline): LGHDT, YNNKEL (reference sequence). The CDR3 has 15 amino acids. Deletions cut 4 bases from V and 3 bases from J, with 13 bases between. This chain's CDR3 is CASSPERNLYNEQFF. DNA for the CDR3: TGTGCCAGCAGCCCTGAAAGGAATCTCTACAATGAGCAGTTCTTC.

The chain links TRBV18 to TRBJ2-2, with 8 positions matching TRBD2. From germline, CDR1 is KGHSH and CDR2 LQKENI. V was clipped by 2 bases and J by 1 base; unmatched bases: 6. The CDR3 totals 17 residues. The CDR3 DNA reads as TGTGCCAGCTCACCAAATTTCCTAGCGGGGAACACCGGGGAGCTGTTTTTT. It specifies CASSPNFLAGNTGELFF.

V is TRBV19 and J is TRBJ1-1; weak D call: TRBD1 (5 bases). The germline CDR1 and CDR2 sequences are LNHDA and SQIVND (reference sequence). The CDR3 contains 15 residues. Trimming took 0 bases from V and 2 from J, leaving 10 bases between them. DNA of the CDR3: TGTGCCAGTAGTATAGATGGGGCCGGTAACACTGAAGCTTTCTTT. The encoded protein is CASSIDGAGNTEAFF.

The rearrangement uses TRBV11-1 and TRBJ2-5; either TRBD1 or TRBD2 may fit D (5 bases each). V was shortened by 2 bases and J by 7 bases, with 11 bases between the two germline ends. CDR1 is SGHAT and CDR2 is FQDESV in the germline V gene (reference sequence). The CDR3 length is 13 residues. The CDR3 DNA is TGTGCCAGCAGCTTACAGGTTGGGGGGACCCAGTACTTC. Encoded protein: CASSLQVGGTQYF. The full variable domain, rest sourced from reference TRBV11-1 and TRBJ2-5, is EAEVAQSPRYKITEKSQAVAFWCDPISGHATLYWYRQILGQGPELLVQFQDESVVDDSQLPKDRFSAERLKGVDSTLKIQPAELGDSAMYLCASSLQVGGTQYFGPGTRLLVL.

The CDR3 nucleotides are TGTGCCAGCAGCGTAGCTCCTGGGTCTAGCGGGGAGACCCAGTACTTC. Protein: CASSVAPGSSGETQYF. The chain employs TRBV9 and TRBJ2-5; the match to TRBD2 covers 8 bases. J was trimmed by 5 bases and V by 0 bases; bases with no gene match: 9. Per the germline V gene, CDR1 is SGDLS and CDR2 is YYNGEE. The CDR3 consists of 16 residues.

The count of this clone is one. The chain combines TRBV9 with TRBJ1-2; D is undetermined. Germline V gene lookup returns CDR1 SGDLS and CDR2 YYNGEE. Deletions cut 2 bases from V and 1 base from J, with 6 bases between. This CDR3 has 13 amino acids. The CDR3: CASSVGSNYGYTF. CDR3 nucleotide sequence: TGTGCCAGCAGCGTCGGGAGTAACTATGGCTACACCTTC.

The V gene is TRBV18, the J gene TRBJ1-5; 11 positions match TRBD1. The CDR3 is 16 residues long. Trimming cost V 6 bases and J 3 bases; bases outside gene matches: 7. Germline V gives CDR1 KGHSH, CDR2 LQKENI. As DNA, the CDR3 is TGTGCCAGCTCCCCCGGGACAGGGGGTACCAATCAGCCCCAGCATTTT. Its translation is CASSPGTGGTNQPQHF.

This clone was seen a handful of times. DNA for the CDR3: TGTGCCAGCAGTGTAGGGCGCGGCTACACCTTC. It encodes CASSVGRGYTF. V gene TRBV6-4 combines with J gene TRBJ1-2; D uncertain. The CDR3 runs 11 residues. CDR1 and CDR2 (germline): MRHNA, SNTAGT. V was clipped by 4 bases and J by 8 bases, with 8 bases between them.

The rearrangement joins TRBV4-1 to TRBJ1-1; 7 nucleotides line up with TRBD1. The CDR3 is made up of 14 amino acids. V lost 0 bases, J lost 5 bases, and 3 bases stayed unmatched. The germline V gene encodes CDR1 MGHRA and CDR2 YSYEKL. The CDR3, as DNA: TGCGCCAGCAGCCAAGATGGGACAGTTACTGAAGCTTTCTTT. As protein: CASSQDGTVTEAFF.

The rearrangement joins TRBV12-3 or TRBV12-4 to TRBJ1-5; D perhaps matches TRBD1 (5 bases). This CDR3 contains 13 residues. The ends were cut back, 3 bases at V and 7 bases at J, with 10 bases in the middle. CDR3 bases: TGTGCCAGCAGTTTTGGGGCCAGACAGCCCCAGCATTTT. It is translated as CASSFGARQPQHF.

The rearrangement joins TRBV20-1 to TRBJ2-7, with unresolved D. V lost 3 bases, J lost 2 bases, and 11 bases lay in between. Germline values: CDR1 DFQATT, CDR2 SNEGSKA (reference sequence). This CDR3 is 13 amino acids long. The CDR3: CSASGLDAYEQYF. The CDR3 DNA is TGCAGTGCTAGTGGCCTGGATGCCTACGAGCAGTACTTC.